The subject of this entry is one T cell receptor beta chain. Primers for the PCR totalled 60 Vbeta and 13 Jbeta. This table comes from immunoSEQ multiplex PCR, and its TCRdb copy is limited to in-frame clones, with some not included. The sample yields some 66,000 clones, about 79% seen once. The data belong to a study of cytomegalovirus exposure and HLA in healthy donors. CDR1 and CDR2 (germline): SGHNT, YENEEA. The CDR3 consists of 14 residues. This receptor was identified in a man aged 60 to 69 in good health and CMV-seropositive. The sample was PBMCs. The chain is built from TRBV11-3 and TRBJ2-5; a possible D gene is TRBD1 (6 bases). The DNA matches TRBJ2-7 better at its end, which makes the J call doubtful. In DNA form, the CDR3 reads TGTGCCAGCAGCTTAGTTGGACAGATCTACGAGCAGTACTTC. Its translation is CASSLVGQIYEQYF.